The entry below gives a single TCR beta chain sequence along with its context. Other DNA sequences in this specimen translate into the identical CDR3. The sample is drawn from a study of control samples from healthy donors and cancer patients. Some clones are missing from TCRdb's copy, which holds only in-frame ones; the method was immunoSEQ multiplex PCR. The sample lists 150,000 to 200,000 clones; 90% to 95% were seen once. The CDR3 has 14 residues. CDR1 is MDHEN and CDR2 is SYDVKM in the germline V gene. Trimming removed 8 bases from V and 6 bases from J, with 19 bases in between. The V and J genes are TRBV28 and TRBJ1-1, with D possibly matching TRBD1 (5 bases). This TCR came from a woman in her thirties in good health. The sequenced sample was blood. CDR3 nucleotides: TGTGCCAGCTGGGTGGGGATAAGGGGCGCTGAAGCTTTCTTT. Its protein is CASWVGIRGAEAFF.